The 25 T cell receptor beta chains below come from one sample, sequenced in a study of response to subunit inactivated influenza vaccine. TCRdb re-derived calls from the RT-PCR reads in MiXCR, one entry per CDR3 protein. The table includes more than 600,000 distinct CDR3 sequences, around 20% detected once. Sequencing was performed on PBMCs from blood, taken 5 days after vaccination. The receptors come from a middle-aged man who received an inactivated influenza vaccine.

This clonotype turned up a few times. This chain links TRBV7-2 with TRBJ1-1; no definite D call. CDR3 length: 13 amino acids. The germline V gene encodes CDR1 SGHTA and CDR2 FQGNSA. The ends were cut back, 5 bases at V and 11 bases at J, with 18 bases in the middle. This CDR3 is CASSPGPPSPAFF. The CDR3 DNA sequence: TGTGCCAGCAGCCCCGGGCCGCCCTCTCCCGCTTTCTTT.

The V call is TRBV30, the J call TRBJ1-1; no clear D gene. The CDR3 is 13 amino acids. Germline V gives CDR1 GTSNPN, CDR2 SVGIG (reference sequence). Deletions cut 3 bases from V and 0 bases from J, with 8 bases between. The CDR3 spells CAWRAQLNTEAFF. CDR3 DNA sequence: TGTGCCTGGAGGGCCCAGTTGAACACTGAAGCTTTCTTT.

This clonotype was counted many times. V usage is TRBV4-2 and J usage is TRBJ2-1; 9 bases are shared with TRBD1. This CDR3 is 15 amino acids long. V lost 4 bases, J lost 2 bases, and 3 bases stayed unmatched. CDR1 and CDR2 from the germline V gene are LGHNA and YNFKEQ. CDR3 amino acids: CASSLGTGTYNEQFF. The DNA for the CDR3 is TGTGCCAGCAGCCTCGGGACAGGGACCTACAATGAGCAGTTCTTC.

The chain combines TRBV10-3 with TRBJ2-3; D ambiguous. From germline, CDR1 is ENHRY and CDR2 SYGVKD. The CDR3 has 16 amino acids. V was trimmed by 1 base and J by 5 bases, leaving 16 bases between them. The CDR3 nucleotides read TGTGCCATCAGTGAGTTGTCCTTGGACGGCAGAGATACGCAGTATTTT. It encodes CAISELSLDGRDTQYF.

The table lists this clonotype with a few counts. This rearrangement joins TRBV7-6 to TRBJ2-1; weak D call: TRBD2 (6 bases). CDR3 length: 13 amino acids. Germline V gives CDR1 SGHVS, CDR2 FNYEAQ. Between the trimmed V and J ends, which lost 4 bases and 9 bases, there was a span of 13 bases. The CDR3 DNA follows: TGTGCCAGCAGCTCAGGACTATGGGGTGAGCAGTTCTTC. This encodes CASSSGLWGEQFF. Supplemented by reference TRBV7-6 and TRBJ2-1, the full variable domain reads GAGVSQSPRYKVTKRGQDVALRCDPISGHVSLYWYRQALGQGPEFLTYFNYEAQQDKSGLPNDRFSAERPEGSISTLTIQRTEQRDSAMYRCASSSGLWGEQFFGPGTRLTVL.

In this sample, this clonotype turned up a few times. The genes are TRBV10-3 and TRBJ2-5; 10 bases fit TRBD1. With 10 bases clipped from V and 2 bases from J, the junction kept 7 bases outside the gene matches. The CDR3 loop spans 14 amino acids. Germline V gene sequence: CDR1 ENHRY, CDR2 SYGVKD. CDR3 sequence: CATGQGNIQETQYF. Written as DNA, the CDR3 is TGTGCCACGGGACAGGGGAACATTCAAGAGACCCAGTACTTC.

J is TRBJ2-1 and V is TRBV20-1, with 11 bases lining up with TRBD2. Germline CDR1 DFQATT, CDR2 SNEGSKA (reference sequence). V lost 2 bases, J lost 6 bases, and 6 bases stayed unmatched. The CDR3 consists of 15 residues. The chain's CDR3 is CSARQLAGATNEQFF. The CDR3 coding sequence is TGCAGTGCTAGACAACTAGCGGGAGCGACCAATGAGCAGTTCTTC.

V and J are TRBV5-1 and TRBJ1-6, with TRBD1 matching over 12 bases. The junction had 8 bases not matched to a gene; V was cut back by 4 bases and J by 6 bases. Germline CDR1 is SGHRS and CDR2 is YFSETQ. There are 17 residues in the CDR3. The CDR3 loop reads CASSTGTGGVFNSPLHF. CDR3 sequence (DNA): TGCGCCAGCAGCACAGGGACAGGGGGCGTCTTTAATTCACCCCTCCACTTT.

This sequence joins TRBV6-1 and TRBJ1-1; D gene ambiguous. Trimming removed 7 bases from V and 2 bases from J, with 14 bases in between. This CDR3 is 14 amino acids long. Germline V CDR1 and CDR2: MNHNS, SASEGT. The CDR3, as DNA: TGTGCCAGCAAAGGACGGAAAGCAAACACTGAAGCTTTCTTT. Its protein is CASKGRKANTEAFF.

This clonotype was counted a few times. The V gene is TRBV4-2, the J gene TRBJ2-1, with 9 bases that match TRBD1. V trimming: 2 bases; J trimming: 8 bases; junction bases outside the gene matches: 7. Germline V gives CDR1 LGHNA, CDR2 YNFKEQ. The CDR3 loop spans 15 amino acids. The CDR3 DNA sequence: TGTGCCAGCAGCCAAACGGGACAGGGTGTCGATGAGCAGTTCTTC. Its translation: CASSQTGQGVDEQFF.

The chain employs TRBV10-3 and TRBJ1-1, with D possibly being TRBD1 (5 bases). V was cut by 5 bases and J by 4 bases, with 11 bases left in between. Germline CDR1 reads ENHRY; CDR2 reads SYGVKD. The CDR3 is 13 residues long. The CDR3 here is CAISFREGTEAFF. CDR3 bases: TGTGCCATCAGTTTCAGGGAAGGCACTGAAGCTTTCTTT.

The chain links TRBV20-1 to TRBJ2-5; 9 bases are a match to TRBD1. The CDR3 spans 15 residues. The V gene's germline CDR1 is DFQATT and CDR2 SNEGSKA (reference sequence). Trimming cost V 5 bases and J 4 bases; bases outside gene matches: 11. CDR3: CSAYFPGTGSETQYF. In DNA, the CDR3 is TGCAGTGCTTACTTTCCCGGGACAGGGTCAGAGACCCAGTACTTC.

This clonotype was observed a handful of times. The CDR3 nucleotides are TGTGCCAGCAGTTTACCGACAGGGGTACCTGGGGCCAACGTCCTGACTTTC. Protein sequence: CASSLPTGVPGANVLTF. The chain links TRBV12-3 or TRBV12-4 to TRBJ2-6, with TRBD1 matching over 8 bases. The CDR3 is 17 residues long. With 2 bases clipped from V and 2 bases from J, the junction kept 5 bases outside the gene matches.

This clonotype was detected a few times. The chain uses TRBV12-3 or TRBV12-4 and TRBJ1-5; D unresolved. CDR3 length: 16 residues. The ends were cut back, 5 bases at V and 7 bases at J, with 21 bases in the middle. CDR3 bases: TGTGCCAGCAGTCCCCCCCTGGTGGGCCCCGGCCAGCCCCAGCATTTT. It codes for CASSPPLVGPGQPQHF.

This clonotype was seen a few times. This chain links TRBV6-1 with TRBJ2-5; weak D call: TRBD2 (7 bases). The CDR3 is 13 amino acids. The V end was cut by 5 bases, the J end by 7 bases, with 14 bases between. The germline V gene has CDR1 MNHNS and CDR2 SASEGT. This CDR3 is CASSLGGGVTQYF. In DNA, the CDR3 is TGTGCCAGCAGTCTAGGGGGAGGGGTGACCCAGTACTTC.

The chain links TRBV5-1 to TRBJ1-6; weak D call: TRBD1 (6 bases). The CDR3 covers 14 residues. Trimming left V 2 bases short and J 7 bases short, with 10 bases between. Germline CDR1 and CDR2: SGHRS and YFSETQ. In DNA form, the CDR3 reads TGCGCCAGCAGCTTCGACAGGTGGAATTCACCCCTCCACTTT. This gives the protein CASSFDRWNSPLHF.

This clonotype was seen repeatedly, ten times or more. V is TRBV12-3 or TRBV12-4 and J is TRBJ1-6; possible D gene TRBD1, 5 bases. Trimming removed 4 bases at V and 8 bases at J, with 15 bases between. The CDR3 sequence is 15 residues long. The CDR3 protein is CASSSRSWGYSPLHF. The CDR3 DNA reads as TGTGCCAGCAGTTCCCGGTCCTGGGGCTATTCACCCCTCCACTTT.

This clonotype was recorded many times. The CDR3 loop reads CASKGPENTEAFF. The CDR3 DNA is TGCGCCAGCAAGGGGCCGGAGAACACTGAAGCTTTCTTT. The gene calls are TRBV5-1 and TRBJ1-1, with D perhaps TRBD1 (5 bases). Per germline, CDR1 SGHRS and CDR2 YFSETQ. Trimming stripped 6 bases from V and 1 base from J, with 10 bases between. The CDR3 contains 13 residues.

The chain uses TRBV25-1 and TRBJ2-1, with D possibly matching TRBD1 (6 bases). CDR3 length equals 15 residues. V was shortened by 1 base and J by 9 bases, with 16 bases between the two germline ends. Germline CDR1 reads MGHDK; CDR2 reads SYGVNS. The CDR3 DNA sequence: TGTGCCAGCAGTGAATTACCGGGACAAGGAGGTGAGCAGTTCTTC. Protein sequence: CASSELPGQGGEQFF.

This clonotype has only a few counts. The chain employs TRBV9 and TRBJ2-2; a weak D match, TRBD2 (6 bases). This CDR3 spans 15 amino acids. Trimming pared 0 bases from V and 4 bases from J, leaving 10 bases between. Germline V gene data show CDR1 as SGDLS and CDR2 as YYNGEE. The CDR3 DNA follows: TGTGCCAGCAGCGTAGGGAGGGCCAGCACCGGGGAGCTGTTTTTT. As protein: CASSVGRASTGELFF.

This chain links TRBV24-1 with TRBJ2-6; D is undetermined. Germline CDR1 and CDR2: KGHDR and SFDVKD. This CDR3 is 18 amino acids long. The V gene lost 5 bases and the J gene lost 0 bases, with 16 bases spanning the gap. The CDR3 nucleotides read TGTGCCACCAGTGTCTCTAACGATCAGACCTCTGGGGCCAACGTCCTGACTTTC. Its translation: CATSVSNDQTSGANVLTF.

This clonotype was seen only a few times. The chain uses TRBV20-1 and TRBJ2-5; D is unclear. Germline CDR1 and CDR2: DFQATT and SNEGSKA (reference sequence). The CDR3 runs to 13 residues. The V and J ends lost 5 bases and 3 bases respectively, with 13 bases between them. Here the CDR3 DNA reads TGCAGTGCTCAACGGGCTAGTGAAGAGACCCAGTACTTC. It codes for CSAQRASEETQYF.

This clonotype was detected ten times or more. V usage is TRBV20-1 and J usage is TRBJ2-5; 8 bases fit TRBD2. The CDR3 has 13 amino acids. Unmatched junction bases numbered 4, after V lost 4 bases and J lost 3 bases. CDR1 is DFQATT and CDR2 is SNEGSKA in the germline V gene (reference sequence). DNA of the CDR3: TGCAGTGCTACCGCACTAGCGGAAGAGACCCAGTACTTC. This codes for CSATALAEETQYF.

This clonotype was counted between two and nine times. The chain employs TRBV29-1 and TRBJ2-1; D possibly corresponds to TRBD1 (6 bases). The CDR3 contains 13 residues. V was clipped by 8 bases and J by 2 bases, with 13 bases between them. Germline assignment: CDR1 SQVTM and CDR2 ANQGSEA. CDR3 in amino acids: CSIRQAAYNEQFF. The CDR3 DNA sequence: TGCAGCATTAGACAGGCCGCCTACAATGAGCAGTTCTTC.

This chain connects TRBV30 to TRBJ2-1, with no clear D. Trimming took 5 bases from V and 2 from J, leaving 4 bases between them. This CDR3 has 11 residues. From germline, CDR1 is GTSNPN and CDR2 SVGIG (reference sequence). In nucleotides, the CDR3 is TGTGCCTGGGGGGCCTACAATGAGCAGTTCTTC. Residues: CAWGAYNEQFF.